Following are 17 T cell receptor beta chains from one sample sequenced in a study of OX40 agonist ivuxolimab in advanced cancers. The table came from immunoSEQ multiplex PCR; TCRdb's copy has only in-frame clones and leaves some out. The sample has approximately 60,000 clones; 65% to 85% are singletons. Material: CD4+ or CD8+ T cells sorted from blood, obtained in a trial of the OX40 agonist ivuxolimab. Source of these receptors: an adult with an advanced solid tumor such as melanoma, head and neck, liver or kidney cancer.

The rearrangement links TRBV29-1 to TRBJ2-6; TRBD1 might be the D (5 bases). Germline-derived CDR1 and CDR2 are SQVTM and ANQGSEA. The ends were cut back, 7 bases at V and 0 bases at J, with 13 bases in the middle. The CDR3 has 15 amino acids. CDR3 sequence reads: CSAEDTSSGANVLTF. The CDR3 coding sequence is TGCAGCGCAGAGGACACGAGCTCTGGGGCCAACGTCCTGACTTTC.

V usage is TRBV19 and J usage is TRBJ1-6; tentative D call: TRBD1 (5 bases). CDR3 size: 16 residues. The germline V gene encodes CDR1 LNHDA and CDR2 SQIVND (reference sequence). V dropped 4 bases and J dropped 7 bases, with 17 bases sitting between them. The CDR3: CASSTLLAGTNSPLHF. The CDR3 DNA is TGTGCCAGTAGTACCCTTTTGGCAGGGACGAATTCACCCCTCCACTTT.

The CDR3 is CASTEEGLGGELFF. CDR3 DNA: TGCGCCAGCACCGAGGAGGGGCTCGGCGGGGAGCTGTTTTTT. The J gene is TRBJ2-2, the V gene TRBV10-1, with D maybe TRBD2 (6 bases). V was pared by 7 bases and J by 7 bases, with 16 bases between. The CDR3 extends over 14 amino acids. CDR1 is WNHNN and CDR2 is SYGVQD in the germline V gene (reference sequence).

This chain connects TRBV19 to TRBJ1-1; tentative D call: TRBD1 (6 bases). The CDR3 length is 12 residues. The germline V gene encodes CDR1 LNHDA and CDR2 SQIVND (reference sequence). V lost 3 bases, J lost 11 bases, and 13 bases lay in between. DNA for the CDR3: TGTGCCAGTAGTATCTCGGCAGGGGACGCTTTCTTT. As protein: CASSISAGDAFF.

The chain couples TRBV15 to TRBJ1-1; no definite D call. This CDR3 comprises 13 residues. The V gene lost 1 base and the J gene lost 1 base, with 4 bases spanning the gap. Germline CDR1 and CDR2: LNHNV and YYDKDF (reference sequence). In DNA form, the CDR3 reads TGTGCCACCAGCAGAGGCAGGAACACTGAAGCTTTCTTT. It translates to CATSRGRNTEAFF. Drawing the rest from reference TRBV15 and TRBJ1-1, the complete variable domain is DAMVIQNPRYQVTQFGKPVTLSCSQTLNHNVMYWYQQKSSQAPKLLFHYYDKDFNNEADTPDNFQSRRPNTSFCFLDIRSPGLGDTAMYLCATSRGRNTEAFFGQGTRLTVV.

This CDR3 is CASSDRLVTDTQYF. The DNA of the CDR3 is TGTGCCAGCAGTGATAGGCTAGTGACAGATACGCAGTATTTT. This chain uses TRBV6-5 with TRBJ2-3; D gene unclear. V shed 5 bases and J shed 3 bases, with 12 bases lying between them. Germline CDR1 reads MNHEY; CDR2 reads SVGAGI. CDR3 length: 14 residues.

The rearrangement joins TRBV28 to TRBJ1-2; D not certain. Per the germline V gene, CDR1 is MDHEN and CDR2 is SYDVKM. The V end was cut by 6 bases, the J end by 4 bases, with 15 bases between. This CDR3 has 14 residues. The CDR3 DNA reads TGTGCCAGCAGGTTCCCCGGCAGGTCCTATGGCTACACCTTC. Translation: CASRFPGRSYGYTF.

The chain links TRBV11-2 to TRBJ2-5; D might be TRBD1 (6 bases). V lost 5 bases to trimming and J lost 5 bases, with 12 bases between them. There are 13 residues in the CDR3. The germline V gene has CDR1 SGHAT and CDR2 FQNNGV. CDR3 region: CASSPGAEETQYF. The CDR3 DNA sequence: TGTGCCAGCAGCCCAGGGGCGGAGGAGACCCAGTACTTC.

The J gene is TRBJ1-1, the V gene TRBV7-2, with D unresolved. The CDR3 extends over 12 amino acids. Per germline, CDR1 SGHTA and CDR2 FQGNSA. Between the trimmed V and J ends, which lost 5 bases and 8 bases, there was a span of 12 bases. The CDR3 spells CASSPYQPEAFF. CDR3 DNA: TGTGCCAGCAGCCCCTATCAGCCGGAAGCTTTCTTT.

This clone ranks as medium-sized. The chain recombines TRBV30 with TRBJ1-5; TRBD1 matches 7 bases. V lost 6 bases and J lost 4; bases outside the gene matches: 3. Per germline, CDR1 GTSNPN and CDR2 SVGIG (reference sequence). This CDR3 is built from 12 residues. CDR3 amino acids: CACGTENQPQHF. CDR3 bases: TGTGCCTGTGGGACAGAGAATCAGCCCCAGCATTTT.

The chain has TRBV5-8 and TRBJ2-1, with TRBD2 matching 15 bases. V lost 4 bases to trimming and J lost 6 bases; unmatched junction nucleotides: 8. Germline-derived CDR1 and CDR2 are SGHTS and YDEGEE. This CDR3 comprises 17 residues. CDR3 loop: CASSPGLAGGVGNEQFF. The CDR3 bases are TGTGCCAGCAGCCCCGGACTAGCGGGAGGGGTGGGCAATGAGCAGTTCTTC.

The rearrangement links TRBV7-8 to TRBJ1-1; 8 bases match TRBD1. V gave up 5 bases and J gave up 4 bases; unmatched junction bases: 6. The germline CDR1 and CDR2 sequences are SGHVS and FQNEAQ. CDR3 length equals 14 residues. The CDR3 loop reads CASSRGQGGTEAFF. In nucleotides, the CDR3 is TGTGCCAGCAGCCGAGGACAGGGCGGCACTGAAGCTTTCTTT.

This chain joins TRBV4-2 and TRBJ2-1; the match to TRBD2 covers 10 bases. In germline, CDR1 is LGHNA, CDR2 YNFKEQ. CDR3 size: 15 residues. With 3 bases clipped from V and 6 bases from J, the junction kept 5 bases outside the gene matches. CDR3 loop: CASSQLAGAGNEQFF. CDR3 nucleotide sequence: TGTGCCAGCAGCCAGCTAGCGGGAGCGGGCAATGAGCAGTTCTTC.

The chain carries TRBV30 and TRBJ1-1, with D possibly matching TRBD1 (6 bases). Trimming took 2 bases from V and 3 from J, leaving 10 bases between them. Germline CDR1 is GTSNPN and CDR2 is SVGIG (reference sequence). The CDR3 totals 13 residues. CDR3 residues: CAWSLRGDTEAFF. The CDR3 coding sequence is TGTGCCTGGAGTCTCAGGGGTGACACTGAAGCTTTCTTT.

J is TRBJ2-7 and V is TRBV28, with 10 bases aligning to TRBD2. The CDR3 runs to 13 residues. From germline, CDR1 is MDHEN and CDR2 SYDVKM. Trimming cost V 10 bases and J 6 bases; bases outside gene matches: 9. CDR3 sequence: CATRGAGGAEQYF. Written as DNA, the CDR3 is TGTGCCACCCGGGGAGCGGGAGGGGCCGAGCAGTACTTC. Full variable domain (outside the CDR3, taken from reference TRBV28 and TRBJ2-7): DVKVTQSSRYLVKRTGEKVFLECVQDMDHENMFWYRQDPGLGLRLIYFSYDVKMKEKGDIPEGYSVSREKKERFSLILESASTNQTSMYLCATRGAGGAEQYFGPGTRLTVT.

The genes are TRBV5-4 and TRBJ1-2; TRBD1 agrees at 9 bases. Germline assignment: CDR1 SGHNT and CDR2 YYREEE (reference sequence). The CDR3 runs to 14 residues. Germline trimming cut 4 bases from V and 4 bases from J; bases unmatched to any gene: 5. As DNA, the CDR3 is TGTGCCAGCAGCGGGGACAGGGACATCTATGGCTACACCTTC. The encoded protein is CASSGDRDIYGYTF.

The chain couples TRBV2 to TRBJ2-6; D is ambiguous. V shed 7 bases and J shed 4 bases, with 20 bases lying between them. CDR1 and CDR2 from the germline V gene are SNHLY and FYNNEI. The CDR3 extends over 17 amino acids. The CDR3 spells CASKYNRITRGANVLTF. DNA of the CDR3: TGTGCCAGCAAATATAACAGAATCACCAGGGGGGCCAACGTCCTGACTTTC.